The rows below give T cell receptor beta chains drawn from one sample of a study of shared clonotypes between healthy human individuals. Clones were sequenced by immunoSEQ multiplex PCR, and TCRdb holds only the in-frame ones, with some missing. The sample has 2 million to 2.5 million clones, 85% to 95% seen once. The specimen was naive CD4+ T cells from PBMCs. These receptors were taken from a man aged 18 to 30 in good health. Some clones in this sample may be carry-over from other donors' samples. Each CDR3 is given with its conserved first and last residue. A D gene is named only where the DNA matches it firmly. The listing skips clone size in some rows; elsewhere it reads once, few, many or a size class.

size: -; D: -; J: TRBJ2-5; V: TRBV18; DNA: TGTGCCAGCTCACCAAGAGGCGGAAAAGAGACCCAGTACTTC; CDR3: CASSPRGGKETQYF
size: -; D: -; J: TRBJ2-6; V: TRBV5-6; DNA: TGTGCCAGCAGCCCGAAAACAACCCGGGCCAACGTCCTGACTTTC; CDR3: CASSPKTTRANVLTF
size: -; D: -; J: TRBJ2-2; V: TRBV13; DNA: TGTGCCAGCAGCTTAAAACCGGGGCCAATAAACACCGGGGAGCTGTTTTTT; CDR3: CASSLKPGPINTGELFF
size: -; D: -; J: TRBJ2-3; V: TRBV6-5; DNA: TGTGCCAGCAGTTACTCAGTGGGACCCGGAGATACGCAGTATTTT; CDR3: CASSYSVGPGDTQYF
size: -; D: TRBD2; J: TRBJ2-3; V: TRBV7-2; DNA: TGTGCCAGCAGCTCGGGACTTTTCGGAGCGGGAGGGGGGACAGATACGCAGTATTTT; CDR3: CASSSGLFGAGGGTDTQYF
size: -; D: -; J: TRBJ2-7; V: TRBV7-2; DNA: TGTGCCAGCAGCCTAACCTCCTACGAGCAGTACTTC; CDR3: CASSLTSYEQYF
size: once; D: -; J: TRBJ2-1; V: TRBV7-9; DNA: TGTGCCAGCAGCGAGCGGGACAGCACTGAGCAGTTCTTC; CDR3: CASSERDSTEQFF
size: -; D: TRBD1; J: TRBJ1-4; V: TRBV4-2; DNA: TGTGCCAGCAGCCAAGACGCCACAGGGGGCGCTTGGGAAAAACTGTTTTTT; CDR3: CASSQDATGGAWEKLFF
size: -; D: -; J: TRBJ2-1; V: TRBV6-1; DNA: TGTGCCAGCAGAGCAAGCGGGCTTGAGCAGTTCTTC; CDR3: CASRASGLEQFF
size: once; D: -; J: TRBJ1-5; V: TRBV28; DNA: TGTGCCAGCAGTATAATCCTCAATCAGCCCCAGCATTTT; CDR3: CASSIILNQPQHF
size: -; D: -; J: TRBJ2-1; V: TRBV5-1; DNA: TGCGCCAGCAGCTTTTATCGCGTCCCCGATGAGCAGTTCTTC; CDR3: CASSFYRVPDEQFF
size: -; D: TRBD2; J: TRBJ2-7; V: TRBV27; DNA: TGTGCCAGCAGTTTAAAGGGTCGGGGGGCGGCGGGAGGGCCTGAAGAGCAGTACTTC; CDR3: CASSLKGRGAAGGPEEQYF
size: -; D: TRBD1; J: TRBJ2-3; V: TRBV27; DNA: TGTGCCAGCAGTTCGCTCTCCACAGGGGGATTTACAGATACGCAGTATTTT; CDR3: CASSSLSTGGFTDTQYF
size: -; D: -; J: TRBJ1-2; V: TRBV30; DNA: TGTGCCCGGAGTGTAGGACAGAAAAACTATGGCTACACCTTC; CDR3: CARSVGQKNYGYTF
size: -; D: -; J: TRBJ2-5; V: TRBV11-2; DNA: TGTGCCAGCAGCTTCGGGTCCCAAGAGACCCAGTACTTC; CDR3: CASSFGSQETQYF
size: -; D: -; J: TRBJ2-2; V: TRBV4-3; DNA: TGCGCCAGCAGCCCCCGGGACACCAACACCGGGGAGCTGTTTTTT; CDR3: CASSPRDTNTGELFF
size: -; D: -; J: TRBJ1-3; V: TRBV15; DNA: TGTGCCACCAGCAGATCGTTTGGCAGGGGAGGAAACACCATATATTTT; CDR3: CATSRSFGRGGNTIYF